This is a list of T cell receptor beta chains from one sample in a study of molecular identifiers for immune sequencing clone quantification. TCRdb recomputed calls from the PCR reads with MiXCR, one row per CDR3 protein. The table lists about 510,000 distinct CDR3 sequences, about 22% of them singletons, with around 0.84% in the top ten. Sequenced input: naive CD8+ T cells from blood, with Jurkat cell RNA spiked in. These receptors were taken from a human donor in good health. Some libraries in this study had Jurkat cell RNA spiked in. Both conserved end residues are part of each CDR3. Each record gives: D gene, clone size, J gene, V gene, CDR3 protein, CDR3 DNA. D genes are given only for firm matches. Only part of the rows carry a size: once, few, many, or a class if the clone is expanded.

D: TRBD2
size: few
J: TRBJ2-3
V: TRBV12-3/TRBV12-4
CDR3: CASSLGRAGGPRDTQYF
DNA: TGTGCCAGCAGTTTGGGGCGGGCGGGAGGGCCGCGTGATACGCAGTATTTT

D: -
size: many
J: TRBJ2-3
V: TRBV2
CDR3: CAGVRDTQYF
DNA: TGTGCCGGCGTTAGGGATACGCAGTATTTT

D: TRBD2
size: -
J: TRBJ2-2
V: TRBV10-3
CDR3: CAISLSGETGELFF
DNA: TGTGCCATTTCCCTTAGCGGGGAGACCGGGGAGCTGTTTTTT

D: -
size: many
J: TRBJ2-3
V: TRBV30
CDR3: CAWLGDNADTQYF
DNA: TGTGCCTGGCTGGGGGATAACGCAGATACGCAGTATTTT

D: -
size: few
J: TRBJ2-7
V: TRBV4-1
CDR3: CASGPKTQGFEQYF
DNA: TGCGCCAGCGGCCCGAAAACCCAGGGTTTCGAGCAGTACTTC

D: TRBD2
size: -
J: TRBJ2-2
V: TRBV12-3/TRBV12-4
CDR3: CASSLYGGGTGELFF
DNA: TGTGCCAGCAGTTTATATGGGGGGGGGACCGGGGAGCTGTTTTTT

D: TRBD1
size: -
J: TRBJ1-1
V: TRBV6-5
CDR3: CASSYWDRGRPGVAGTEAFF
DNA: TGTGCCAGCAGTTACTGGGACAGGGGGAGGCCGGGAGTCGCGGGAACTGAAGCTTTCTTT

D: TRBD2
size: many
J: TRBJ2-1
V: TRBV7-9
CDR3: CASSFAMSSGNDNEQFF
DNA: TGTGCCAGCAGCTTCGCGATGTCTAGCGGGAACGACAATGAGCAGTTCTTC

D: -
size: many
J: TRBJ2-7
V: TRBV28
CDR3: CASSFRGSSYEQYF
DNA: TGTGCCAGCAGTTTCCGGGGTAGCTCCTACGAGCAGTACTTC

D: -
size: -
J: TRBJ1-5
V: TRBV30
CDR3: CAWSVTRFSNQPQHF
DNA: TGTGCCTGGAGTGTAACCAGGTTTAGCAATCAGCCCCAGCATTTT

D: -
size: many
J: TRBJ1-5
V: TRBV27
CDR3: CASSFLPGTNQPQHF
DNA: TGTGCCAGCAGTTTTTTACCGGGTACTAATCAGCCCCAGCATTTT

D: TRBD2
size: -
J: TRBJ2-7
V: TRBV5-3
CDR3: CASSFLAGALGDELYF
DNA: TGTGCCAGCAGCTTTCTAGCGGGAGCATTAGGGGACGAGCTGTACTTC

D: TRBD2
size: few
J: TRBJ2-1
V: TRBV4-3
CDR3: CASSQDGGTREGEQFF
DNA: TGCGCCAGCAGCCAAGATGGAGGGACTAGAGAGGGTGAGCAGTTCTTC

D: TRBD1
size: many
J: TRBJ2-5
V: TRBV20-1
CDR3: CSARDAQGANQETQYF
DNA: TGCAGTGCTAGAGATGCGCAGGGGGCGAACCAAGAGACCCAGTACTTC

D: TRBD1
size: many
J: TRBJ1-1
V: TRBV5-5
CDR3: CASSLGQGGLVNTEAFF
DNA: TGTGCCAGCAGCTTGGGACAGGGGGGCCTCGTGAACACTGAAGCTTTCTTT

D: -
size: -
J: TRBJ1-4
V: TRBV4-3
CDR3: CASSQSFGGEREKLFF
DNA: TGCGCCAGCAGCCAGTCATTCGGCGGGGAGCGAGAAAAACTGTTTTTT

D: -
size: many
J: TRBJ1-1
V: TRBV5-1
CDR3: CASSLFGEGTEAFF
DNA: TGCGCCAGCAGCTTGTTCGGCGAGGGCACTGAAGCTTTCTTT

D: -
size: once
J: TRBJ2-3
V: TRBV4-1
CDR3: CASSADLLSGVDTQYF
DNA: TGCGCCAGCAGCGCAGACCTGCTATCGGGGGTGGATACGCAGTATTTT

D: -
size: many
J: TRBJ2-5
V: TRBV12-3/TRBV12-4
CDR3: CASRPRDGETQYF
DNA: TGTGCCAGCAGACCGAGGGACGGGGAGACCCAGTACTTC

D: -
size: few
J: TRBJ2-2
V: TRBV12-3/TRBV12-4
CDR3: CASTFTAQENTGELFF
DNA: TGTGCCAGCACCTTCACCGCCCAGGAAAACACCGGGGAGCTGTTTTTT

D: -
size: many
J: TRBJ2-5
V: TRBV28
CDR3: CASKEGSIGKTQYF
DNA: TGTGCCAGCAAAGAGGGTAGCATTGGGAAGACCCAGTACTTC

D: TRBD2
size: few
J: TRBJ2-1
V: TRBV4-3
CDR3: CASSPGLAGTFDNEQFF
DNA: TGCGCCAGCAGCCCGGGACTAGCGGGAACCTTTGACAATGAGCAGTTCTTC

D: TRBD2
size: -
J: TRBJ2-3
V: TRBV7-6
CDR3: CASSLRTVGGSTDTQYF
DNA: TGTGCCAGCAGCTTACGTACCGTGGGGGGGAGTACAGATACGCAGTATTTT

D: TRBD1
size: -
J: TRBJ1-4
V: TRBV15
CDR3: CATSKTGAATNEKLFF
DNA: TGTGCCACCAGCAAGACAGGGGCCGCAACTAATGAAAAACTGTTTTTT

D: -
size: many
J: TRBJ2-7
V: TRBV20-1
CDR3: CSARDLEGFGYEQYF
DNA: TGCAGTGCTAGAGATCTTGAGGGGTTTGGGTACGAGCAGTACTTC

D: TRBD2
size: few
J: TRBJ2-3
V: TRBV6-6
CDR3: CASSTPIFSGGASDTQYF
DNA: TGTGCCAGCAGTACCCCGATTTTTAGCGGGGGGGCCTCAGATACGCAGTATTTT